The T cell receptor beta chain described here comes from a study of control samples from healthy donors and cancer patients. This clone occurred once. Clones were read by immunoSEQ multiplex PCR, and TCRdb kept only the in-frame ones, dropping some. The sample yields 100,000 to 150,000 clones, around 92% seen once. This CDR3 is built from 16 residues. The V gene lost 3 bases and the J gene lost 4 bases, with 19 bases spanning the gap. Germline-derived CDR1 and CDR2 are SGHRS and YFSETQ. The V gene is TRBV5-1, the J gene TRBJ1-2; maybe TRBD1 (5 bases). The sequenced sample was PBMCs. The receptor comes from a man aged 45-60 years with head and neck cancer. CDR3 amino acids: CASSSEYGGGGYGYTF. The CDR3 DNA is TGCGCCAGCAGCTCGGAATACGGGGGAGGTGGCTATGGCTACACCTTC.